The entry that follows covers one T cell receptor (beta chain) sequence. Antigen specificity is unknown. Sequencing was performed with immunoSEQ multiplex PCR; in TCRdb, only in-frame clones are kept and a portion is missing. In the table there are around 130,000 clones, just over 85% of which are singletons. The V end was cut by 5 bases, the J end by 10 bases, with 18 bases between. Germline CDR1 reads SGHVS; CDR2 reads FQNEAQ. The CDR3 contains 15 residues. These data come from a study of T cell responses to AZD1222 COVID-19 vaccine. Findings and caveats of the study: Receipt of two AZD1222 doses was followed by a rise in Spike-specific TCR breadth and depth. Repertoire sampling happened only post peak T cell response. In the spike-specific TCR repertoire, nearly half reportedly target unmutated variant regions.

The sequence came from an adult in good health. The starting material was peripheral blood, obtained on day 0 of AZD1222 vaccination. The chain combines TRBV7-8 with TRBJ1-6; no reliable D call. The CDR3 nucleotides are TGTGCCAGCAGCCCTATGGGAGCAGGCCTATCACCCCTCCACTTT. Translating gives CASSPMGAGLSPLHF.